A selection of T cell receptor beta chains follows, all from one sample in a study of CD8 T cells in ankylosing spondylitis. MiXCR, applied by TCRdb to the 5' RACE reads, yields one record per CDR3 protein. The sample holds fewer than 400,000 distinct CDR3 sequences, roughly 15% seen once. Source material: blood, either unsorted or a sorted T cell fraction (not recorded which). The receptors were gathered from a male donor with ankylosing spondylitis or in good health (not recorded which). The CDR3 runs from the conserved cysteine through the conserved F or W. D genes are given only for firm matches. Clone size is not always given. Where it is, it says once, few, many or a class for expanded clones.

D,size,J,V,CDR3,DNA
-,-,TRBJ2-1,TRBV21-1,CASSKAGLAGDHSYNEQFF,TGTGCCAGCAGCAAAGCGGGACTAGCGGGAGATCATTCCTACAATGAGCAGTTCTTC
TRBD1,-,TRBJ2-7,TRBV5-1,CASSLGGTGTYEQYF,TGCGCCAGCAGCTTAGGAGGGACAGGGACCTACGAGCAGTACTTC
-,few,TRBJ2-1,TRBV7-2,CASSSPQGRRNEQFF,TGTGCCAGCAGCTCCCCACAGGGTAGGCGCAATGAGCAGTTCTTC
-,-,TRBJ1-1,TRBV5-1,CASSLVSRGSTEAFF,TGCGCCAGCAGCTTGGTAAGCAGGGGAAGCACTGAAGCTTTCTTT
-,few,TRBJ1-2,TRBV4-1,CASSQDPTGSYGYTF,TGCGCCAGCAGCCAAGATCCGACAGGATCCTATGGCTACACCTTC
TRBD2,few,TRBJ2-7,TRBV27,CASSSSGRAYEQYF,TGTGCCAGCAGTTCGAGCGGGAGGGCCTACGAGCAGTACTTC
-,-,TRBJ1-5,TRBV6-1,CASTLSQGDNQPQHF,TGTGCCAGCACCTTAAGCCAGGGCGACAATCAGCCCCAGCATTTT
-,many,TRBJ2-2,TRBV5-1,CASSLSIMSRSSTGELFF,TGCGCCAGCAGCTTGAGCATCATGAGCAGGTCCTCCACCGGGGAGCTGTTTTTT
-,many,TRBJ2-1,TRBV20-1,CSARDQGGWDEQFF,TGCAGTGCTAGAGATCAGGGGGGGTGGGATGAGCAGTTCTTC
-,few,TRBJ2-4,TRBV12-3/TRBV12-4,CASSLLKGYIQYF,TGTGCCAGCAGTTTATTGAAGGGGTACATTCAGTACTTC
TRBD1,few,TRBJ2-5,TRBV5-1,CASSFPGTGVGETQYF,TGCGCCAGCAGCTTTCCCGGGACAGGGGTAGGAGAGACCCAGTACTTC
-,few,TRBJ2-7,TRBV5-1,CASSLAGILTYEQYF,TGCGCCAGCAGCTTGGCCGGGATACTAACCTACGAGCAGTACTTC
TRBD2,-,TRBJ2-5,TRBV6-5,CASSYSGTTQTQYF,TGTGCCAGCAGTTACTCCGGGACTACGCAGACCCAGTACTTC
TRBD2,-,TRBJ2-1,TRBV7-8,CASSPAAGGNEQFF,TGTGCCAGCAGCCCAGCGGCGGGGGGCAATGAGCAGTTCTTC
-,-,TRBJ1-4,TRBV5-1,CASSLGTTNEKLFF,TGCGCCAGCAGCTTGGGAACAACTAATGAAAAACTGTTTTTT
-,-,TRBJ1-1,TRBV3-1,CASSQGGFMNTEAFF,TGTGCCAGCAGCCAAGGCGGATTCATGAACACTGAAGCTTTCTTT
-,-,TRBJ1-2,TRBV5-6,CASSLADGYTF,TGTGCCAGCAGCTTGGCGGATGGCTACACCTTC
-,-,TRBJ1-6,TRBV6-1,CASNPTGGANKGSTSPLHF,TGTGCCAGCAATCCAACGGGGGGCGCAAATAAGGGATCTACCTCACCCCTCCACTTT
-,few,TRBJ1-1,TRBV2,CASSSPVGEAFF,TGTGCCAGCAGTTCCCCAGTCGGTGAAGCTTTCTTT
TRBD2,-,TRBJ2-7,TRBV11-2,CASQTSGTSYEQYF,TGTGCCAGTCAGACTAGCGGCACCTCCTACGAGCAGTACTTC
-,-,TRBJ1-1,TRBV20-1,CSAKTPGANEAFF,TGCAGTGCGAAAACCCCGGGGGCAAATGAAGCTTTCTTT
-,few,TRBJ2-3,TRBV5-1,CASSLGADTDTQYF,TGCGCCAGCAGCTTGGGGGCGGACACAGATACGCAGTATTTT
-,-,TRBJ2-7,TRBV5-1,CASSSGPTYEQYF,TGCGCCAGCAGCTCCGGCCCCACCTACGAGCAGTACTTC
-,-,TRBJ2-5,TRBV15,CATSGSGLQETQYF,TGTGCCACCAGCGGATCGGGGCTGCAAGAGACCCAGTACTTC
TRBD1,-,TRBJ1-1,TRBV3-1,CASSLDRGLDTEAFF,TGTGCCAGCTCTCTGGACAGGGGGCTTGACACTGAAGCTTTCTTT
-,few,TRBJ1-3,TRBV30,CAWSVGEKTIYF,TGTGCCTGGAGTGTAGGGGAGAAAACCATATATTTT
TRBD1,once,TRBJ2-2,TRBV7-9,CASSLVGTDTGELFF,TGTGCCAGCAGCTTAGTTGGGACAGACACCGGGGAGCTGTTTTTT
-,many,TRBJ1-3,TRBV7-2,CASSLGPGSGNTIYF,TGCGCCAGCAGCTTAGGGCCCGGCTCTGGAAACACCATATATTTT
-,-,TRBJ2-3,TRBV13,CASSLGGRFTDTQYF,TGTGCCAGCAGCTTAGGGGGGCGGTTCACAGATACGCAGTATTTT
TRBD2,few,TRBJ2-3,TRBV12-3/TRBV12-4,CASSSSRTSADTQYF,TGTGCCAGCAGTTCCTCCCGGACTAGCGCAGATACGCAGTATTTT
-,-,TRBJ1-5,TRBV10-2,CASSPANQPQHF,TGCGCCAGCAGTCCGGCGAACCAGCCCCAGCATTTT
-,-,TRBJ2-2,TRBV2,CASSAGPTGELFF,TGTGCCAGCAGTGCCGGACCGACCGGGGAGCTGTTTTTT
-,-,TRBJ1-4,TRBV7-9,CASSLSQALNEKLFF,TGTGCCAGCAGCCTCTCTCAGGCCCTCAATGAAAAACTGTTTTTT
-,many,TRBJ1-1,TRBV5-1,CASSLDSYTEAFF,TGCGCCAGCAGCTTGGACAGTTACACTGAAGCTTTCTTT
TRBD2,-,TRBJ2-1,TRBV12-5,CASGLLVFGTSGTLRSYNEQFF,TGTGCTAGTGGTTTGCTGGTTTTCGGGACTAGCGGGACGCTTCGCTCCTACAATGAGCAGTTCTTC
-,many,TRBJ2-1,TRBV10-3,CAISEPGEYNEQFF,TGTGCCATCAGTGAGCCGGGAGAATACAATGAGCAGTTCTTC
TRBD1,-,TRBJ2-3,TRBV7-6,CASSQSRQGTDTQYF,TGTGCCAGCAGCCAATCCAGACAGGGGACAGATACGCAGTATTTT
TRBD1,many,TRBJ1-2,TRBV5-1,CASSTAGTGKGSDGYTF,TGCGCCAGCAGCACCGCCGGGACAGGGAAGGGTTCGGATGGCTACACCTTC
TRBD1,few,TRBJ1-5,TRBV7-9,CASSLTGIQPQHF,TGTGCCAGCAGCTTGACAGGGATCCAGCCCCAGCATTTT
-,-,TRBJ1-1,TRBV5-1,CASSLALQGRNTEAFF,TGCGCCAGCAGCTTGGCTTTACAGGGCCGAAACACTGAAGCTTTCTTT
-,few,TRBJ2-7,TRBV5-1,CASSSMGQGSEEQYF,TGCGCCAGCAGCTCAATGGGCCAGGGAAGCGAAGAGCAGTACTTC
-,few,TRBJ1-3,TRBV27,CASSLRRPPETGNTIYF,TGTGCCAGCAGTTTAAGGCGGCCTCCCGAGACTGGAAACACCATATATTTT
-,-,TRBJ2-7,TRBV3-1,CASSQDQATTYEQYF,TGTGCCAGCAGCCAAGATCAGGCCACCACTTACGAGCAGTACTTC
TRBD1,-,TRBJ2-2,TRBV20-1,CSATRQGLDTGELFF,TGCAGTGCTACGCGACAGGGCTTGGACACCGGGGAGCTGTTTTTT
TRBD1,-,TRBJ2-1,TRBV12-3/TRBV12-4,CASSPGRTGVDEQFF,TGTGCCAGCAGTCCTGGAAGGACAGGGGTTGATGAGCAGTTCTTC
TRBD1,many,TRBJ2-2,TRBV24-1,CATSDVRTGSDGELFF,TGTGCCACCAGTGATGTTCGGACAGGGTCCGACGGGGAGCTGTTTTTT
-,-,TRBJ2-3,TRBV5-1,CASSLAVPTDTQYF,TGCGCCAGCAGCTTAGCGGTTCCCACAGATACGCAGTATTTT
-,few,TRBJ2-3,TRBV11-2,CASSLAREDTQYF,TGTGCCAGCAGCTTAGCCAGGGAAGATACGCAGTATTTT
TRBD2,few,TRBJ2-2,TRBV3-1,CASSRLAAGELFF,TGTGCCAGCAGCCGACTAGCGGCCGGGGAGCTGTTTTTT
TRBD2,-,TRBJ2-7,TRBV10-3,CAINQLAGFSSYEQYF,TGTGCCATCAACCAACTAGCGGGTTTTAGCTCCTACGAGCAGTACTTC